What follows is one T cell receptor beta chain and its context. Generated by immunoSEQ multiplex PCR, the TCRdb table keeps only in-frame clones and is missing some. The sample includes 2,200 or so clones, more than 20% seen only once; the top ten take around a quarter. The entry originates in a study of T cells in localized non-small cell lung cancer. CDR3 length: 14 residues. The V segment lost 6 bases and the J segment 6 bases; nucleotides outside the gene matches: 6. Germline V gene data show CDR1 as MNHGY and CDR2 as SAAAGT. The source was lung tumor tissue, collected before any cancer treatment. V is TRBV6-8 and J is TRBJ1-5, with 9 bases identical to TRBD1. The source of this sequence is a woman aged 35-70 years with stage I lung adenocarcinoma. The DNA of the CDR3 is TGTGCCAGCAGCCCCGGGACAGGGACTCAGCCCCAGCATTTT. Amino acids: CASSPGTGTQPQHF.